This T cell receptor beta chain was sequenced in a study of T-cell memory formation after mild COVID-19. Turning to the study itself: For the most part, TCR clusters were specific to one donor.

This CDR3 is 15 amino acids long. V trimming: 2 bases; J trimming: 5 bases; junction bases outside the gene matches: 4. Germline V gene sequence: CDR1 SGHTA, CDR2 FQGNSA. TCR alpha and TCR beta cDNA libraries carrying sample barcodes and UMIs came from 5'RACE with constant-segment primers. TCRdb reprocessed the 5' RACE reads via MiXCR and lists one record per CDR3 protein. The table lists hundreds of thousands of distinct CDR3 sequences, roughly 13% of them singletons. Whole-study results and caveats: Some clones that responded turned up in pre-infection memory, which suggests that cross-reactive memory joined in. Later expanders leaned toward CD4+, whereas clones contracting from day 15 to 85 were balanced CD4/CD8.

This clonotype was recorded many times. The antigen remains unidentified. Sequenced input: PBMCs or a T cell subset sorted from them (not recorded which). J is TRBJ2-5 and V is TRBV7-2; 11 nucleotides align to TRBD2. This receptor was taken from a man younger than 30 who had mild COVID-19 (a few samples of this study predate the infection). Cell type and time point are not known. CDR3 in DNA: TGTGCCAGCAGCTTACCACTAGCGGGGGTGGAGACCCAGTACTTC. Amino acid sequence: CASSLPLAGVETQYF.